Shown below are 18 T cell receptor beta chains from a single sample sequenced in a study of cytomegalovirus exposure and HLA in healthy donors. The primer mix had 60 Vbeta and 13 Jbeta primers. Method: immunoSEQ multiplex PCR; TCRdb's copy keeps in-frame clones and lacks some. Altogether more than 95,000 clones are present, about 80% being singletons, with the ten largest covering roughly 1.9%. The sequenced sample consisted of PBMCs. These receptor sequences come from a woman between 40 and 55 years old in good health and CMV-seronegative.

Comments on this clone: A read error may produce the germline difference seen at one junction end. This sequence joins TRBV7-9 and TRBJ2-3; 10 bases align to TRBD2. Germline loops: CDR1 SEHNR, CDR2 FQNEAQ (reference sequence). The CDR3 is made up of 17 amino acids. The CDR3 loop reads CSSSRVERGGSTDTQYF. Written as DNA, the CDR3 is TGTTCCAGCAGCCGAGTAGAGCGGGGGGGTAGCACAGATACGCAGTATTTT.

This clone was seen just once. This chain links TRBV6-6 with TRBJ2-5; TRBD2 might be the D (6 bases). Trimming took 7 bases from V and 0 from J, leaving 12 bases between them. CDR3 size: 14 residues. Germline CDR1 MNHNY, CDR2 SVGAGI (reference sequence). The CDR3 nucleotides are TGTGCCAGCATTAGCGGATTGTACCAAGAGACCCAGTACTTC. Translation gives CASISGLYQETQYF.

In DNA, the CDR3 is TGTGCCAGCAGTCCTAACCCTGAAAAACTGTTTTTT. It is translated as CASSPNPEKLFF. The rearrangement links TRBV6-6 to TRBJ1-4; the D is unclear. This CDR3 contains 12 residues. Deletions cut 5 bases from V and 7 bases from J, with 8 bases between. Germline lookup yields CDR1 MNHNY and CDR2 SVGAGI (reference sequence).

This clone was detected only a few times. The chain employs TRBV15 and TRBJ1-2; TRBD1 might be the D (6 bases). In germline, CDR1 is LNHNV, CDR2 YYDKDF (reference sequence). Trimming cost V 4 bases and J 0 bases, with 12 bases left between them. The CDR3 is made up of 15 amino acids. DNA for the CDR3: TGTGCCACCAGCATGGGGACAAGAGCTAACTATGGCTACACCTTC. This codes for CATSMGTRANYGYTF. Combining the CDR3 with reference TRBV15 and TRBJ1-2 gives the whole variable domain DAMVIQNPRYQVTQFGKPVTLSCSQTLNHNVMYWYQQKSSQAPKLLFHYYDKDFNNEADTPDNFQSRRPNTSFCFLDIRSPGLGDTAMYLCATSMGTRANYGYTFGSGTRLTVV.

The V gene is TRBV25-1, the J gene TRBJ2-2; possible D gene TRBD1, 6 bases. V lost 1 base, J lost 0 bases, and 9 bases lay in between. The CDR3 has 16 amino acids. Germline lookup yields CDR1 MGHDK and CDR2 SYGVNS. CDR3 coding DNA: TGTGCCAGCAGTGAATGGGACACAACGAACACCGGGGAGCTGTTTTTT. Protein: CASSEWDTTNTGELFF. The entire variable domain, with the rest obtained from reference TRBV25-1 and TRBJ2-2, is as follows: EADIYQTPRYLVIGTGKKITLECSQTMGHDKMYWYQQDPGMELHLIHYSYGVNSTEKGDLSSESTVSRIRTEHFPLTLESARPSHTSQYLCASSEWDTTNTGELFFGEGSRLTVL.

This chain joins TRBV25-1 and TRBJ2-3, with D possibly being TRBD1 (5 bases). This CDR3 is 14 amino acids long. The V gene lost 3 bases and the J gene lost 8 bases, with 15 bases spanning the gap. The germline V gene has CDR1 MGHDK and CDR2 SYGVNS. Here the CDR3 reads CASSDYQGRGTQYF. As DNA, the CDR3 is TGTGCCAGCAGTGACTATCAGGGAAGGGGTACGCAGTATTTT.

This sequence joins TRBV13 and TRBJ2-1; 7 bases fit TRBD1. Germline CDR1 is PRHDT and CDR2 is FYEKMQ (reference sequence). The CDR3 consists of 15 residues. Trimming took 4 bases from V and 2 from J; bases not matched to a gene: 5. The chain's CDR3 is CASSSTGFTYNEQFF. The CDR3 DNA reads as TGTGCCAGCAGCTCGACAGGGTTTACCTACAATGAGCAGTTCTTC. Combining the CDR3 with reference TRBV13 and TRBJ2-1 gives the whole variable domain AAGVIQSPRHLIKEKRETATLKCYPIPRHDTVYWYQQGPGQDPQFLISFYEKMQSDKGSIPDRFSAQQFSDYHSELNMSSLELGDSALYFCASSSTGFTYNEQFFGPGTRLTVL.

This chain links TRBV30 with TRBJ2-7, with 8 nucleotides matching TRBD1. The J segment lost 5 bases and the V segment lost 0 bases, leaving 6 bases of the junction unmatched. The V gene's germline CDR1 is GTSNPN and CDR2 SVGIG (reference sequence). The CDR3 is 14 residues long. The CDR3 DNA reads TGTGCCTGGAGTGTTGGACAGGGTCGCAACGAGCAGTACTTC. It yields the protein CAWSVGQGRNEQYF.

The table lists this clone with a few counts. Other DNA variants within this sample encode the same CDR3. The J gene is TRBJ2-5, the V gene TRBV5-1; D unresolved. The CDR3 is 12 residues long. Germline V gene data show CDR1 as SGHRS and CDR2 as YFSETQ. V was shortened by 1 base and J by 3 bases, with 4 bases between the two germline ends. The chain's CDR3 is CASSLPEETQYF. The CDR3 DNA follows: TGCGCCAGCAGCTTGCCGGAAGAGACCCAGTACTTC.

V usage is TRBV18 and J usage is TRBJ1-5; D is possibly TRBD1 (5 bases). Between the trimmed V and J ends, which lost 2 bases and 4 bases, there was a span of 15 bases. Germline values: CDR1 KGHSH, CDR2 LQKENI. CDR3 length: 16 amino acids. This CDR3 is CASSPTQLRGNQPQHF. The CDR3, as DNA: TGTGCCAGCTCACCAACACAGCTCCGGGGGAATCAGCCCCAGCATTTT.

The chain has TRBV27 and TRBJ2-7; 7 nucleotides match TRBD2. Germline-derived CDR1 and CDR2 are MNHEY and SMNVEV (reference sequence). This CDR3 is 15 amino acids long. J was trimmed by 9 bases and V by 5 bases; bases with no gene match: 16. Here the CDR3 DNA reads TGTGCCAGCAGTCCCGTAGCGGGCTCACCGTTCCTGCAGTACTTC. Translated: CASSPVAGSPFLQYF.

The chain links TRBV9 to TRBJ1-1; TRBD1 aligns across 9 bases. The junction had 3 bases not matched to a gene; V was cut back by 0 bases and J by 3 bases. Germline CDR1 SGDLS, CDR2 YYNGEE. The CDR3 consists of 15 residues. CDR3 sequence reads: CASSVGWTGDTEAFF. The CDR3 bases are TGTGCCAGCAGCGTAGGGTGGACAGGGGACACTGAAGCTTTCTTT.

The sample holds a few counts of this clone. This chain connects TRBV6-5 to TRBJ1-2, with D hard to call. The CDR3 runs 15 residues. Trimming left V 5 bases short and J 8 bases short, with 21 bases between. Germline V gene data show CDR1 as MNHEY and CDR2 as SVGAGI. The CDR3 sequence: CASSALEPTRAGYTF. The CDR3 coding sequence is TGTGCCAGCAGTGCACTAGAACCGACCCGGGCGGGCTACACCTTC.

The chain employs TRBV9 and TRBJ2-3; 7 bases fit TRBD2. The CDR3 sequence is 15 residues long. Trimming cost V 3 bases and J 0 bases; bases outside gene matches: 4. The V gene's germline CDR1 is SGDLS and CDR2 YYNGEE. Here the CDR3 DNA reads TGTGCCAGCAGCGAACGAGCGGGGAGCACAGATACGCAGTATTTT. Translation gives CASSERAGSTDTQYF.

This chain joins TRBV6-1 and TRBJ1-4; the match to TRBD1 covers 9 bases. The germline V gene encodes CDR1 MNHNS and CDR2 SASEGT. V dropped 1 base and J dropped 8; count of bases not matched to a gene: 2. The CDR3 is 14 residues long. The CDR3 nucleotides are TGTGCCAGCAGTGAAGGGACAGGGGTAGAAAAACTGTTTTTT. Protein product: CASSEGTGVEKLFF.

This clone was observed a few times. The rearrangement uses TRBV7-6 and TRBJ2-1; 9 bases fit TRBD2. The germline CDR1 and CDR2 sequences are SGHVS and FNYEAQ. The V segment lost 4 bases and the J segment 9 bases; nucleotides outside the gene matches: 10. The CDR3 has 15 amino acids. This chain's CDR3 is CASSWTSARTGEQFF. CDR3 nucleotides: TGTGCCAGCAGCTGGACTAGCGCGAGAACGGGTGAGCAGTTCTTC.

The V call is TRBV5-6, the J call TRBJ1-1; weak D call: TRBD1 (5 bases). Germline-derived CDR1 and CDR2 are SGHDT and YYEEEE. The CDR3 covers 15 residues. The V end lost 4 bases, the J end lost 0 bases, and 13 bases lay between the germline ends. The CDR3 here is CASSTSGTMNTEAFF. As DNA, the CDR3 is TGTGCCAGCAGCACCTCGGGGACTATGAACACTGAAGCTTTCTTT. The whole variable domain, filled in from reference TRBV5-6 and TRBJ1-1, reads DAGVTQSPTHLIKTRGQQVTLRCSPKSGHDTVSWYQQALGQGPQFIFQYYEEEERQRGNFPDRFSGHQFPNYSSELNVNALLLGDSALYLCASSTSGTMNTEAFFGQGTRLTVV.

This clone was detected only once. The DNA of the CDR3 is TGTGCCAGCAGCCAAGCGGGTTCCCTAGTCGGCGAGCAGTACTTC. Amino acid sequence: CASSQAGSLVGEQYF. The chain uses TRBV4-2 and TRBJ2-7; D not certain. This CDR3 comprises 15 residues. V was shortened by 1 base and J by 6 bases, with 16 bases between the two germline ends. Germline V gene lookup returns CDR1 LGHNA and CDR2 YNFKEQ.